The 11 T cell receptor beta chains reported below all come from one sample, sequenced in a study of blood T cell repertoires in COVID-19 (dated by TCRdb to 2018 to 2020). Libraries were made using the immunoSEQ multiplex PCR assay. The immuneACCESS repertoire file appears here via TCRdb, limited to in-frame rearrangements. These files lack a portion of the clones; in checked studies, under half of the deficit traces to unresolved V genes, and the cause of the others is not known. The sample contains about 110,000 clones, 70% to 90% of them found a single time. The top ten constitute around 1.1% of the sample. Sample: peripheral blood. The receptors here all came from a human donor in a cohort sampled during active COVID-19.

The chain employs TRBV25-1 and TRBJ2-7; 9 nucleotides line up with TRBD1. The CDR3 sequence is 16 residues long. Germline CDR1 MGHDK, CDR2 SYGVNS. V shed 4 bases and J 3 bases; nucleotides not matched to a gene: 10. This CDR3 reads CASSAPPGQGVYEQYF. CDR3 in DNA: TGTGCCAGCAGTGCCCCGCCGGGACAGGGAGTCTACGAGCAGTACTTC.

The chain joins TRBV5-1 to TRBJ2-2, with 7 nucleotides matching TRBD1. CDR1 and CDR2 (germline): SGHRS, YFSETQ. This CDR3 has 15 residues. V shed 0 bases, J shed 1 base, and the junction held 0 bases outside the gene matches. CDR3 DNA: TGCGCCAGCAGCTTGGACAGGGGGAACACCGGGGAGCTGTTTTTT. Its protein is CASSLDRGNTGELFF. Full variable domain (remainder filled in from reference TRBV5-1 and TRBJ2-2): KAGVTQTPRYLIKTRGQQVTLSCSPISGHRSVSWYQQTPGQGLQFLFEYFSETQRNKGNFPGRFSGRQFSNSRSEMNVSTLELGDSALYLCASSLDRGNTGELFFGEGSRLTVL.

The chain carries TRBV18 and TRBJ2-7; weak D call: TRBD1 (5 bases). Germline CDR1 is KGHSH and CDR2 is LQKENI. The CDR3 covers 13 residues. The V end lost 1 base, the J end lost 7 bases, and 11 bases lay between the germline ends. CDR3 bases: TGTGCCAGCTCACCACGGGGCCTGGAAGAGCAGTACTTC. As protein: CASSPRGLEEQYF.

This clone was counted ten times or more. The rearrangement uses TRBV18 and TRBJ1-2; perhaps TRBD1 as D (5 bases). The CDR3 sequence is 14 residues long. CDR1 and CDR2 (germline): KGHSH, LQKENI. The V end was cut by 4 bases, the J end by 8 bases, with 17 bases between. CDR3 protein: CASSRGRRESGYTF. Here the CDR3 DNA reads TGTGCCAGCTCACGGGGACGCCGGGAGTCCGGCTACACCTTC.

This chain joins TRBV6-4 and TRBJ2-1, with TRBD2 matching 12 bases. The CDR3 contains 15 residues. V lost 4 bases to trimming and J lost 5 bases; unmatched junction nucleotides: 3. Germline V gene data show CDR1 as MRHNA and CDR2 as SNTAGT. CDR3 nucleotide sequence: TGTGCCAGCAGTGCCTGGACTAGCGGGAACAATGAGCAGTTCTTC. Its translation is CASSAWTSGNNEQFF.

The genes are TRBV4-2 and TRBJ1-4; 12 bases are a match to TRBD1. J gave up 6 bases and V 3 bases, and 8 bases lay outside the gene matches. There are 17 residues in the CDR3. From germline, CDR1 is LGHNA and CDR2 YNFKEQ. CDR3 in DNA: TGTGCCAGCAGCCAGGGACAGGGGGCTGGGAGGGATGAAAAACTGTTTTTT. Residues: CASSQGQGAGRDEKLFF.

The rearrangement links TRBV4-2 to TRBJ2-2; TRBD2 agrees at 8 bases. CDR1 is LGHNA and CDR2 is YNFKEQ in the germline V gene. This CDR3 is 18 amino acids long. V gave up 1 base and J gave up 3 bases; unmatched junction bases: 10. The CDR3 coding sequence is TGTGCCAGCAGCCAAGGGGGGAAAGCGGGAGCGGACACCGGGGAGCTGTTTTTT. Protein product: CASSQGGKAGADTGELFF.

The chain uses TRBV2 and TRBJ1-1, with unresolved D. Germline V gene lookup returns CDR1 SNHLY and CDR2 FYNNEI. The CDR3 covers 13 residues. The germline V and J ends were trimmed by 7 bases and 6 bases, with 15 bases remaining between them. CDR3 protein: CASTRTGFAEAFF. The CDR3 coding sequence is TGTGCCAGCACCCGGACTGGGTTCGCTGAAGCTTTCTTT.

This rearrangement joins TRBV7-8 to TRBJ2-5; perhaps TRBD2 as D (6 bases). This CDR3 comprises 13 residues. V lost 3 bases and J 3 bases, leaving 8 bases between the germline ends. Germline V gene lookup returns CDR1 SGHVS and CDR2 FQNEAQ. The CDR3 bases are TGTGCCAGCAGCTTTGGGAGGAAAGAGACCCAGTACTTC. Protein sequence: CASSFGRKETQYF. The variable domain in full, completed from reference TRBV7-8 and TRBJ2-5, reads GAGVSQSPRYKVAKRGQDVALRCDPISGHVSLFWYQQALGQGPEFLTYFQNEAQLDKSGLPSDRFFAERPEGSVSTLKIQRTQQEDSAVYLCASSFGRKETQYFGPGTRLLVL.

This clone was seen only once. V is TRBV12-3 or TRBV12-4 and J is TRBJ1-2; weak D call: TRBD1 (5 bases). V lost 5 bases and J lost 2, with 9 bases in between. The CDR3 covers 13 residues. The CDR3 DNA is TGTGCCAGCAGTGGGACTGTAAACTATGGCTACACCTTC. It is translated as CASSGTVNYGYTF.

The chain couples TRBV14 to TRBJ2-2; D is undetermined. The CDR3 is 14 amino acids. V dropped 2 bases and J dropped 3 bases, with 7 bases sitting between them. Germline V CDR1 and CDR2: SGHDN, FVKESK. For the CDR3, the DNA is TGTGCCAGCAGCCAAAACGGGTACACCGGGGAGCTGTTTTTT. Translation gives CASSQNGYTGELFF.